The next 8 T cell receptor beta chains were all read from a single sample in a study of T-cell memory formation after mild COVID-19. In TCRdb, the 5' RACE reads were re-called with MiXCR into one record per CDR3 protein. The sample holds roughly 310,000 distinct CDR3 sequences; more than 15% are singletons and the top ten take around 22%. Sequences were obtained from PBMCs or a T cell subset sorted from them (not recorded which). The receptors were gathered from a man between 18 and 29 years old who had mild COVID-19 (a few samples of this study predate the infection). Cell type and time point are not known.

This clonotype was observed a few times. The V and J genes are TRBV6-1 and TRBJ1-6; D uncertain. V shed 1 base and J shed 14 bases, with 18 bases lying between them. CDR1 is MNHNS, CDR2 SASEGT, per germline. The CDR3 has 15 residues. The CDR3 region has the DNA TGTGCCAGCAGTGAAGGTTCATTCTGGGTCGGGGCCCTCCACTTT. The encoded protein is CASSEGSFWVGALHF.

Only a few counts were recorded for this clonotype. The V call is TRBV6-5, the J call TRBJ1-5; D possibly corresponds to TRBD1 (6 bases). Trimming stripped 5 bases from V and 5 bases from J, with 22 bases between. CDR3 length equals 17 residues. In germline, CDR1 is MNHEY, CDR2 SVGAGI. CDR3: CASSKAASGARDQPQHF. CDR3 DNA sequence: TGTGCCAGCAGTAAGGCCGCCTCGGGGGCGCGGGATCAGCCCCAGCATTTT.

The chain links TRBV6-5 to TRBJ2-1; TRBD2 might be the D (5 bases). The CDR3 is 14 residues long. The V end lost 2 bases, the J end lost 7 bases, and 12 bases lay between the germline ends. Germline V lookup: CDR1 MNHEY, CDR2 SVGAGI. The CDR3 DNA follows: TGTGCCAGCAGTTACCAGGTGAGGGCGAATGAGCAGTTCTTC. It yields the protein CASSYQVRANEQFF.

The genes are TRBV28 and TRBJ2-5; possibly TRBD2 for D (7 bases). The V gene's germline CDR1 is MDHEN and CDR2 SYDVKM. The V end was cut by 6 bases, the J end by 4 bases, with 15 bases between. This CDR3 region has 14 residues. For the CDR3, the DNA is TGTGCCAGCAGGTGGTTGGGAGGGGGAGAGACCCAGTACTTC. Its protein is CASRWLGGGETQYF. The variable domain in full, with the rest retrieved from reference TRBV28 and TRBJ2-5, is DVKVTQSSRYLVKRTGEKVFLECVQDMDHENMFWYRQDPGLGLRLIYFSYDVKMKEKGDIPEGYSVSREKKERFSLILESASTNQTSMYLCASRWLGGGETQYFGPGTRLLVL.

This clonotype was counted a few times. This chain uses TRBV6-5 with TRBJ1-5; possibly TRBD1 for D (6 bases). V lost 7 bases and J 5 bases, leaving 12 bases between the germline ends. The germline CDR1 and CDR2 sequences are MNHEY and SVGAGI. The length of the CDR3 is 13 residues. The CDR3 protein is CASKTGLDQPQHF. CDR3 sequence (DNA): TGTGCCAGCAAAACAGGGTTAGATCAGCCCCAGCATTTT.

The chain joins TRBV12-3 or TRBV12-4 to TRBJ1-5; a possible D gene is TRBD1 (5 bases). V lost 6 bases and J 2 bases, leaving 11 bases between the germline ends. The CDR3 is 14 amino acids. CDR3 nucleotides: TGTGCCAGCAGCCTTTGGGGGGGCAATCAGCCCCAGCATTTT. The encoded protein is CASSLWGGNQPQHF.

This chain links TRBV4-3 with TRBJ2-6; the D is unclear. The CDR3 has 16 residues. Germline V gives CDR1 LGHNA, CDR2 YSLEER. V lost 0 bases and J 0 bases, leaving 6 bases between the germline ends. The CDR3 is CASSQDPLSGANVLTF. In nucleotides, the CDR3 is TGCGCCAGCAGCCAAGATCCCCTCTCTGGGGCCAACGTCCTGACTTTC.

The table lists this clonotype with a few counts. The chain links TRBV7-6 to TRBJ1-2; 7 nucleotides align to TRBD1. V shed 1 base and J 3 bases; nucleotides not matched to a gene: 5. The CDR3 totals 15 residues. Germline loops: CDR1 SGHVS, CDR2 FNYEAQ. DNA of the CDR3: TGTGCCAGCAGCTTAGATCCAGGGGGGTACTATGGCTACACCTTC. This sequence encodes CASSLDPGGYYGYTF.